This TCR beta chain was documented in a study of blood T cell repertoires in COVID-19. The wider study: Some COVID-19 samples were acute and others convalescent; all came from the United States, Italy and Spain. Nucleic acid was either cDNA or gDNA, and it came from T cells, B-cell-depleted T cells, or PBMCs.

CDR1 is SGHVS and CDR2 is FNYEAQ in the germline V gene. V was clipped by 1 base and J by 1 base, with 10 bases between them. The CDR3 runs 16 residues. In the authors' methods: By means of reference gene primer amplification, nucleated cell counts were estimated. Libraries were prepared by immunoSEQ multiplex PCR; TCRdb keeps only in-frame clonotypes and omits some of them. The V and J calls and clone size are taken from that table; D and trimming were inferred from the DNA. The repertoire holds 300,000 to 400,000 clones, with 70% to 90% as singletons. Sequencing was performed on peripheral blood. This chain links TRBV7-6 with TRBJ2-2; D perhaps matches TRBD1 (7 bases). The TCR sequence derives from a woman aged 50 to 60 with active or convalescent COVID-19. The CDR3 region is CASSLDQGGNTGELFF. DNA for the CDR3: TGTGCCAGCAGCTTAGATCAGGGGGGGAACACCGGGGAGCTGTTTTTT.